These T cell receptor beta chains were read from a single sample in a study of CD8+CD57+ T cells in acquired aplastic anemia. TCRdb reprocessed the reads with MiXCR, giving one entry per CDR3 protein. The sample gives 160,000 or so distinct CDR3 sequences, 70% to 80% of which show up once; around 45% is in the top ten. The source material was sorted CD4+, CD8+, or CD8+CD57+ T cells (not recorded which) from PBMCs. Every receptor here comes from a human donor with aplastic anemia. CDR3s include the opening cysteine and the closing phenylalanine or tryptophan. The D gene is left open where the match is weak. Not all rows give a size; the values are once, few, many and, for expanded clones, a class.

V gene,D gene,J gene,clone size,CDR3 protein,CDR3 DNA
TRBV2,NA,TRBJ2-2,NA,CASSAARNTGELFF,TGTGCCAGCAGTGCGGCACGAAACACCGGGGAGCTGTTTTTT
TRBV7-3,NA,TRBJ2-1,NA,CASSYGSGEQFF,TGTGCCAGCAGCTACGGATCAGGGGAGCAGTTCTTC
TRBV7-3,TRBD2,TRBJ2-1,NA,CASSLAGWEGNEQFF,TGTGCCAGCAGCTTAGCGGGATGGGAGGGAAATGAGCAGTTCTTC
TRBV29-1,NA,TRBJ1-4,many,CSVEFGEKLFF,TGCAGCGTTGAGTTTGGCGAAAAACTGTTTTTT
TRBV5-5,TRBD2,TRBJ2-5,NA,CASSYGTSGGETQYF,TGTGCCAGCAGCTACGGGACTAGCGGGGGAGAGACCCAGTACTTC
TRBV2,NA,TRBJ1-1,NA,CASSGLRGTEAFF,TGTGCCAGCAGTGGCCTGCGGGGGACTGAAGCTTTCTTT
TRBV25-1,TRBD1,TRBJ1-2,NA,CASSDGTANYGYTF,TGTGCCAGCAGTGACGGGACAGCCAACTATGGCTACACCTTC
TRBV10-3,TRBD1,TRBJ1-3,NA,CAISESVGQRPLSGNTIYF,TGTGCCATCAGTGAGTCGGTGGGACAGAGGCCTCTCTCTGGAAACACCATATATTTT
TRBV20-1,NA,TRBJ2-7,NA,CSARDFGGRSYEQYF,TGCAGTGCTAGAGACTTCGGGGGTCGCTCCTACGAGCAGTACTTC
TRBV5-1,NA,TRBJ2-1,NA,CASSLPGSYNEQFF,TGCGCCAGCAGCTTACCGGGATCCTACAATGAGCAGTTCTTC
TRBV20-1,TRBD1,TRBJ1-1,NA,CSARPPGAGGTEAFF,TGCAGTGCTAGACCACCCGGGGCAGGGGGTACTGAAGCTTTCTTT
TRBV29-1,TRBD1,TRBJ1-2,NA,CSVSTGTGNYGYTF,TGCAGCGTATCGACCGGGACAGGGAACTATGGCTACACCTTC
TRBV10-3,TRBD2,TRBJ2-5,NA,CAISDSLTSGRETQYF,TGTGCCATCAGTGATAGTCTGACTAGCGGGAGGGAGACCCAGTACTTC
TRBV29-1,NA,TRBJ1-2,few,CSVEGAWKGDYGYTF,TGCAGCGTTGAAGGGGCGTGGAAAGGTGACTATGGCTACACCTTC
TRBV6-6,NA,TRBJ2-2,many,CASSIREANTGELFF,TGTGCCAGCAGTATAAGGGAGGCGAACACCGGGGAGCTGTTTTTT
TRBV10-3,NA,TRBJ1-2,once,CAISESSSSYGYTF,TGTGCCATCAGTGAGTCGAGTTCATCCTATGGCTACACCTTC
TRBV2,TRBD1,TRBJ2-7,NA,CASKDRGLDSYEQYF,TGTGCCAGCAAGGACAGGGGCCTAGACTCCTACGAGCAGTACTTC
TRBV2,TRBD1,TRBJ1-5,NA,CASSGGQGLGSNQPQHF,TGTGCCAGCAGCGGGGGACAGGGATTAGGTAGCAATCAGCCCCAGCATTTT
TRBV13,NA,TRBJ2-7,NA,CASSEGPYEQYF,TGTGCCAGCAGCGAAGGTCCCTACGAGCAGTACTTC
TRBV7-9,TRBD1,TRBJ2-1,NA,CASSLQGAGWYEQFF,TGTGCCAGCAGCCTACAGGGGGCTGGTTGGTATGAGCAGTTCTTC
TRBV24-1,TRBD1,TRBJ2-2,once,CATSRQGVNTGELFF,TGTGCCACCAGCCGACAGGGGGTGAACACCGGGGAGCTGTTTTTT
TRBV20-1,NA,TRBJ2-1,NA,CSARGDEGEYNEQFF,TGCAGTGCTAGAGGTGACGAGGGAGAGTACAATGAGCAGTTCTTC
TRBV5-1,NA,TRBJ2-7,NA,CASSLEGNYEQYF,TGCGCCAGCAGCCTGGAGGGAAACTACGAGCAGTACTTC
TRBV20-1,TRBD1,TRBJ1-5,NA,CSASRTGYNQPQHF,TGCAGTGCTAGTCGGACAGGGTACAATCAGCCCCAGCATTTT
TRBV7-9,TRBD1,TRBJ2-5,NA,CASSLGDRYRQETQYF,TGTGCCAGCAGCTTAGGGGACAGATATAGACAAGAGACCCAGTACTTC
TRBV5-6,NA,TRBJ1-6,NA,CASSYLLSSYNSPLHF,TGTGCCAGCAGCTACCTTCTGAGCTCCTATAATTCACCCCTCCACTTT
TRBV15,NA,TRBJ2-7,NA,CATSRTHNKYEQYF,TGTGCCACCAGCAGAACCCACAACAAATACGAGCAGTACTTC
TRBV19,NA,TRBJ1-5,NA,CASKNSYTDTQHF,TGTGCCAGTAAGAACAGTTACACAGATACGCAGCATTTT
TRBV10-1,NA,TRBJ2-3,NA,CATQLRRRDTQYF,TGCGCCACCCAACTGCGTCGGCGCGATACGCAGTATTTT
TRBV20-1,NA,TRBJ2-1,NA,CSARDPTGSAYNEQFF,TGCAGTGCTAGAGATCCTACAGGGAGCGCCTACAATGAGCAGTTCTTC
TRBV5-1,TRBD1,TRBJ1-1,NA,CASRDGDRGGMNIEAFF,TGCGCCAGCAGGGACGGGGACAGGGGAGGTATGAACATTGAAGCTTTCTTT
TRBV20-1,NA,TRBJ1-2,NA,CSARGGQHGYTF,TGCAGTGCTAGGGGAGGACAACATGGCTACACCTTC
TRBV6-6,NA,TRBJ2-3,NA,CASSPARAPRDTQYF,TGTGCCAGCAGTCCCGCGCGAGCCCCGAGGGATACGCAGTATTTT
TRBV10-1,NA,TRBJ1-2,NA,CASRVGAGGYTF,TGCGCCAGCAGAGTGGGGGCCGGTGGCTACACCTTC
TRBV7-9,NA,TRBJ2-7,once,CASSLAADSYEQYF,TGTGCCAGCAGCTTAGCAGCGGATTCCTACGAGCAGTACTTC
TRBV15,NA,TRBJ1-5,once,CATGPDYSNQPQHF,TGTGCCACTGGACCAGATTATAGCAATCAGCCCCAGCATTTT
TRBV15,NA,TRBJ1-1,NA,CATSRDFGRMNTEAFF,TGTGCCACCAGCAGAGATTTTGGACGGATGAACACTGAAGCTTTCTTT
TRBV7-3,TRBD2,TRBJ2-5,few,CASSLTSGQETQYF,TGTGCCAGCAGCCTGACTAGCGGCCAAGAGACCCAGTACTTC
TRBV19,NA,TRBJ2-7,NA,CATRETASYEQYF,TGTGCCACCCGGGAGACCGCTTCCTACGAGCAGTACTTC